This TCR beta chain was observed in a study of blood T cell repertoires in COVID-19. As for the study in general: The United States, Italy and Spain were the sources of the acute and convalescent COVID-19 samples. Sources were T cells, B-cell-depleted T cells, or PBMCs; the material itself was cDNA or gDNA.

Per the study methods: From reference gene primer amplification, estimates of nucleated cell counts were derived. The assay was immunoSEQ multiplex PCR, and TCRdb's table has in-frame clones only and misses some. V, J and clone size are those of that table, while D and trimming were read from the DNA. The profile shows fewer than 120,000 clones, 65% to 90% of them singletons. The V end was cut by 0 bases, the J end by 8 bases, with 14 bases between. The CDR3 consists of 16 residues. Germline loops: CDR1 LGHDT, CDR2 YNNKEL (reference sequence). The sequence was collected from a woman in her sixties or seventies with acute or convalescent COVID-19. Specimen: peripheral blood. The rearrangement links TRBV3-1 (or the pseudogene TRBV3-2) to TRBJ1-6; no firm D call. As DNA, the CDR3 is TGTGCCAGCAGCCAAGATGATGGCAGGTATCATTCACCCCTCCACTTT. Its translation is CASSQDDGRYHSPLHF.